A selection of T cell receptor beta chains follows, all from one sample in a study of OX40 agonist ivuxolimab in advanced cancers. Clones were sequenced by immunoSEQ multiplex PCR, and TCRdb holds only the in-frame ones, with some missing. The sample includes under 45,000 clones, 70% to 90% of them seen just once. The starting material was CD4+ or CD8+ T cells sorted from blood, obtained in a trial of the OX40 agonist ivuxolimab. The receptors stem from an adult with an advanced solid tumor such as melanoma, head and neck, liver or kidney cancer. Both conserved end residues are part of each CDR3.

j_gene,v_gene,CDR3aa
TRBJ1-2,TRBV28,CASSFESSNYGYTF
TRBJ2-3,TRBV5-1,CASSLGLADTDTQYF
TRBJ2-1,TRBV5-1,CASSPRQSSYNEQFF
TRBJ2-6,TRBV7-9,CASSSTGRLGSGANVLTF
TRBJ1-5,TRBV14,CASSQWENQPQHF
TRBJ2-3,TRBV19,CASSPGLAGAGADTQYF
TRBJ1-4,TRBV7-9,CASSLETRGEKLFF
TRBJ1-1,TRBV7-6,CASSFGGNAEAFF
TRBJ2-3,TRBV6-6,CASSPRTEGTDTQYF
TRBJ1-2,TRBV9,CASSVSEGPGQGYEGIYGYTF
TRBJ1-5,TRBV5-6,CASSLAGAGQPQHF
TRBJ1-3,TRBV7-2,CASSLGQLEGNTIYF
TRBJ2-1,TRBV5-1,CASSTRTSSYNEQFF
TRBJ2-2,TRBV27,CASSLRGQENTGELFF
TRBJ2-5,TRBV7-9,CASSLSGGLETQYF
TRBJ1-2,TRBV10-3,CAISDDRGENGYTF
TRBJ2-2,TRBV29-1,CSVSRTTNTGELFF
TRBJ1-3,TRBV6-4,CASNTTGNTIYF
TRBJ1-5,TRBV19,CASSVEGLANQPQHF
TRBJ1-2,TRBV6-5,CASSYDSSYGYTF
TRBJ2-7,TRBV5-4,CASSRGTSGGYYEQYF
TRBJ2-7,TRBV2,CASIVAANPIHEQYF
TRBJ1-2,TRBV2,CASSAGSGGYTF
TRBJ2-3,TRBV2,CATQLTVLPTGDTQYF
TRBJ2-2,TRBV5-1,CASSLQGTSNAGELFF
TRBJ2-5,TRBV2,CARGGTSSETQYF
TRBJ1-4,TRBV14,CASSQGRGTNEKLFF
TRBJ1-2,TRBV21-1,CASSKGGQGAYTF
TRBJ2-1,TRBV7-8,CASSFGGEGNEQFF
TRBJ1-4,TRBV19,CASSIDSKGWGEKLFF
TRBJ1-1,TRBV19,CASSIVGGGTEAFF
TRBJ2-3,TRBV7-2,CASCKNSGVMDTQYF
TRBJ2-3,TRBV18,CASSLSDGNTQYF
TRBJ1-5,TRBV9,CASSVGGVQPQHF
TRBJ2-2,TRBV10-1,CASSRGDANTGELFF
TRBJ2-5,TRBV28,CASSSWTGGQETQYF
TRBJ1-1,TRBV13,CASSFRGLNTEAFF
TRBJ2-3,TRBV5-1,CASSTVAGEPRHSSGHTLYTQYF
TRBJ2-3,TRBV5-4,CASSPTKSPAADTQYF
TRBJ2-7,TRBV5-1,CASSLLAGGREQYF
TRBJ2-5,TRBV19,CASSMGRGETQYF
TRBJ2-1,TRBV7-9,CASRNTRGGYKNNEQFF
TRBJ2-7,TRBV10-2,CASSDYGDEQYF
TRBJ2-1,TRBV7-2,CASSSIRRTSGLYNEQFF
TRBJ2-2,TRBV15,CATSRDGRRTSGTGELFF
TRBJ1-1,TRBV6-6,CASLEEFTNTEAFF
TRBJ2-1,TRBV6-5,CASRAGSSYNEQFF
TRBJ2-1,TRBV25-1,CASSELLGTDHNEQFF